Listed below are T cell receptor beta chains from one sample, sequenced in a study of T cell responses to AZD1222 COVID-19 vaccine. The protocol was immunoSEQ multiplex PCR, while the TCRdb copy is restricted to in-frame clones and leaves out a portion. Among roughly 160,000 clones listed, 92% were seen once. The sequenced sample was peripheral blood, obtained 28 days after the second AZD1222 dose. The receptors shown here come from an adult who received the AZD1222 COVID-19 vaccine. The CDR3 runs from the conserved cysteine through the conserved F or W. Fields, in order: V gene, CDR3 protein.

V: TRBV29-1
CDR3: CSVDKGQENTEAFF

V: TRBV9
CDR3: CASSSGTALRGYTF

V: TRBV2
CDR3: CASGDYGYTF

V: TRBV7-2
CDR3: CASSRGGGNTEAFF

V: TRBV28
CDR3: CASSSPGRTGNTEAFF

V: TRBV5-6
CDR3: CASSLGGIYNSPLHF

V: TRBV27
CDR3: CASRSAVIYNSPLHF

V: TRBV5-4
CDR3: CASSWTGGSTGELFF

V: TRBV7-9
CDR3: CASSLEGLRYNEQFF

V: TRBV4-2
CDR3: CASSQDLGGYTF

V: TRBV28
CDR3: CASSSDLTDTQYF

V: TRBV9
CDR3: CASSVGGSHGYTF

V: TRBV28
CDR3: CASSSQAAGGRFTDTQYF

V: TRBV6-2/TRBV6-3
CDR3: CASSYGPGGAVGNTIYF

V: TRBV18
CDR3: CASSPADYSNQPQHF

V: TRBV10-3
CDR3: CAIRTGTPDTQYF

V: TRBV2
CDR3: CASSELLHGQVYEQYF

V: TRBV30
CDR3: CAWSVSGGPYGYTF

V: TRBV7-6
CDR3: CASSSGSNEQFF

V: TRBV12-3/TRBV12-4
CDR3: CASSYRASGGYTF

V: TRBV19
CDR3: CASSISPSPYNEQFF

V: TRBV6-6
CDR3: CAVGGFLSYEQYF

V: TRBV24-1
CDR3: CASQGRGDGTQYF

V: TRBV30
CDR3: CAWREGPAGAFF

V: TRBV5-8
CDR3: CASSLRGIGSSQPQHF